These 15 T cell receptor beta chains came from one sample sequenced in a study of T-cell memory formation after mild COVID-19. TCRdb re-called the 5' RACE reads through MiXCR, storing one row per CDR3 protein. The data contain under 200,000 distinct CDR3 sequences, roughly 28% of them seen just once; the ten biggest clones take up around 12%. The sample was PBMCs or a T cell subset sorted from them (not recorded which). The receptors were sampled from an adult woman who had mild COVID-19 (a few samples of this study predate the infection). Cell type and time point are not known.

In this sample, this clonotype turned up a few times. The chain has TRBV7-9 and TRBJ1-5, with TRBD1 as a possible D gene (5 bases). Trimming took 1 base from V and 1 from J, leaving 11 bases between them. CDR1 is SEHNR and CDR2 is FQNEAQ in the germline V gene (reference sequence). The CDR3 spans 16 residues. The CDR3: CASSLDRIGSNQPQHF. The CDR3 region has the DNA TGTGCCAGCAGCTTAGACAGGATTGGGAGCAATCAGCCCCAGCATTTT.

The chain couples TRBV7-6 to TRBJ2-1, with a tentative D call TRBD1 (5 bases). V lost 0 bases and J lost 0, with 9 bases in between. This CDR3 contains 16 residues. Germline values: CDR1 SGHVS, CDR2 FNYEAQ. CDR3 nucleotides: TGTGCCAGCAGCTTAGCGGGGCCTCGCTCCTACAATGAGCAGTTCTTC. This sequence encodes CASSLAGPRSYNEQFF.

The V and J genes are TRBV20-1 and TRBJ1-2, with D tentatively TRBD1 (6 bases). Trimming shortened V by 1 base and J by 8 bases, and 11 bases separated the two germline ends. The CDR3 spans 12 residues. Per germline, CDR1 DFQATT and CDR2 SNEGSKA (reference sequence). The CDR3 bases are TGCAGTGCTAGAGGGGGGGCGGAAGGCTACACCTTC. Translated: CSARGGAEGYTF.

J is TRBJ2-7 and V is TRBV4-3, with D perhaps TRBD1 (6 bases). This CDR3 has 14 amino acids. The germline V gene has CDR1 LGHNA and CDR2 YSLEER. Trimming pared 1 base from V and 6 bases from J, leaving 13 bases between. Written as DNA, the CDR3 is TGCGCCAGCAGCCAAGGGCGACAGGTTCGCGAGCAGTACTTC. This encodes CASSQGRQVREQYF.

This clonotype showed up many times. The V and J genes are TRBV9 and TRBJ1-6; tentative D call: TRBD1 (5 bases). With 4 bases removed from V and 3 bases from J, the gap between germline ends came to 14 bases. The CDR3 runs to 16 residues. Germline loops: CDR1 SGDLS, CDR2 YYNGEE. The CDR3 DNA sequence: TGTGCCAGCAGCCCCAGATCCCAGGGCTATAATTCACCCCTCCACTTT. It encodes CASSPRSQGYNSPLHF.

A few counts support this clonotype. This sequence joins TRBV12-3 or TRBV12-4 and TRBJ2-2, with D unclear. The CDR3 covers 15 residues. Trimming took 2 bases from V and 0 from J, leaving 7 bases between them. The CDR3 here is CASSLYGSNTGELFF. CDR3 bases: TGTGCCAGCAGTTTATACGGGTCGAACACCGGGGAGCTGTTTTTT.

This chain joins TRBV12-3 or TRBV12-4 and TRBJ2-7; D gene ambiguous. V was trimmed by 6 bases and J by 7 bases, leaving 10 bases between them. The CDR3 sequence is 11 residues long. The CDR3 DNA reads TGTGCCAGCAGCCCCTCTCAGGAGCAGTACTTC. This translates into CASSPSQEQYF.

The chain links TRBV4-2 to TRBJ2-7, with D possibly being TRBD2 (5 bases). Trimming removed 0 bases at V and 3 bases at J, with 6 bases between. Germline CDR1 and CDR2: LGHNA and YNFKEQ. This CDR3 has 13 residues. The CDR3 protein is CASSQEEGYEQYF. CDR3 nucleotides: TGTGCCAGCAGCCAAGAAGAGGGCTACGAGCAGTACTTC.

This clonotype was detected a few times. The rearrangement links TRBV9 to TRBJ1-1, with 8 bases identical to TRBD1. J gave up 1 base and V 3 bases, and 2 bases lay outside the gene matches. CDR1 and CDR2 (germline): SGDLS, YYNGEE. The CDR3 covers 14 residues. The CDR3 DNA sequence: TGTGCCAGCAGCGCCGGGACAGGGAACACTGAAGCTTTCTTT. It translates to CASSAGTGNTEAFF. Complete variable domain (other parts from reference TRBV9 and TRBJ1-1): DSGVTQTPKHLITATGQRVTLRCSPRSGDLSVYWYQQSLDQGLQFLIQYYNGEERAKGNILERFSAQQFPDLHSELNLSSLELGDSALYFCASSAGTGNTEAFFGQGTRLTVV.

This clonotype was picked up a small number of times. The CDR3 DNA reads as TGTGCCAGCAGCTTTACAACTGGCTCTCAGTCCTACGAGCAGTACTTC. Its translation: CASSFTTGSQSYEQYF. The chain combines TRBV5-5 with TRBJ2-7; the D is unclear. The CDR3 sequence is 16 residues long. V gave up 2 bases and J gave up 1 base, with 16 bases separating them. Germline V lookup: CDR1 SGHKS, CDR2 YYEKEE (reference sequence). The full variable domain, with the rest looked up from reference TRBV5-5 and TRBJ2-7, is DAGVTQSPTHLIKTRGQQVTLRCSPISGHKSVSWYQQVLGQGPQFIFQYYEKEERGRGNFPDRFSARQFPNYSSELNVNALLLGDSALYLCASSFTTGSQSYEQYFGPGTRLTVT.

This rearrangement joins TRBV7-2 to TRBJ2-3, with 10 bases fitting TRBD2. The J segment lost 0 bases and the V segment lost 3 bases, leaving 9 bases of the junction unmatched. Germline lookup yields CDR1 SGHTA and CDR2 FQGNSA. The length of the CDR3 is 18 residues. The CDR3 nucleotides read TGTGCCAGCAGCTTTGTTGGGACTAGCGTAAAAAGCACAGATACGCAGTATTTT. It specifies CASSFVGTSVKSTDTQYF.

V and J are TRBV4-1 and TRBJ1-2; no clear D. There are 15 residues in the CDR3. Germline V gene data show CDR1 as MGHRA and CDR2 as YSYEKL. The V and J ends lost 0 bases and 3 bases respectively, with 11 bases between them. Written as DNA, the CDR3 is TGCGCCAGCAGCCAAGATGTGGCTAATCACTATGGCTACACCTTC. It specifies CASSQDVANHYGYTF.

V and J are TRBV7-8 and TRBJ2-3; D is uncertain. Germline-derived CDR1 and CDR2 are SGHVS and FQNEAQ. V gave up 5 bases and J gave up 2 bases, with 14 bases separating them. The CDR3 covers 15 residues. CDR3 DNA: TGTGCCAGCAGCGAGAACGGCCTTATCACAGATACGCAGTATTTT. Its protein product is CASSENGLITDTQYF.

This clonotype was detected only a few times. The genes are TRBV3-1 and TRBJ1-1; D might be TRBD1 (6 bases). Germline-derived CDR1 and CDR2 are LGHDT and YNNKEL (reference sequence). CDR3 length: 15 residues. With 4 bases removed from V and 0 bases from J, the gap between germline ends came to 12 bases. The CDR3 nucleotides are TGTGCCAGCAGCCTTTCAGGGGTGGTGAACACTGAAGCTTTCTTT. It codes for CASSLSGVVNTEAFF.

This chain links TRBV5-1 with TRBJ1-1, with 10 bases that match TRBD1. Germline V gene data show CDR1 as SGHRS and CDR2 as YFSETQ. The CDR3 is 19 residues long. Germline trimming cut 2 bases from V and 1 base from J; bases unmatched to any gene: 14. CDR3 sequence: CASSLYPGQGSLQNTEAFF. CDR3 nucleotide sequence: TGCGCCAGCAGCTTATATCCGGGACAGGGGTCCCTCCAGAACACTGAAGCTTTCTTT. The entire variable domain, with the rest obtained from reference TRBV5-1 and TRBJ1-1, is as follows: KAGVTQTPRYLIKTRGQQVTLSCSPISGHRSVSWYQQTPGQGLQFLFEYFSETQRNKGNFPGRFSGRQFSNSRSEMNVSTLELGDSALYLCASSLYPGQGSLQNTEAFFGQGTRLTVV.